The subject of this entry is one TCR beta chain. This sample stems from a study of shared clonotypes between healthy human individuals. The split of CD4+ cells yielded CD45RA+ naive and CD45RA-negative memory subsets. V was clipped by 2 bases and J by 0 bases, with 8 bases between them. Germline CDR1 reads SNHLY; CDR2 reads FYNNEI. This CDR3 is built from 15 residues. Profiled with immunoSEQ multiplex PCR; TCRdb holds only in-frame clones, not every one. The data show 950,000 to 1,200,000 clones, approximately 77% seen once. The origin of this receptor is a man between 18 and 29 years old in good health. Some clones in this sample may be carry-over from other donors' samples. The source material was memory CD4+ T cells from PBMCs. Regarding subset: CD45RA-negative fraction. The V call is TRBV2, the J call TRBJ1-3; no clear D gene. DNA for the CDR3: TGTGCCAGCAGTGAAAACGTCATCTCTGGAAACACCATATATTTT. Translating it yields CASSENVISGNTIYF.